Below, one T cell receptor (beta chain) is given with its context. As yet, its antigen is unknown. Repertoires were generated with immunoSEQ multiplex PCR, while TCRdb's copy carries only in-frame clones and drops some. Altogether more than 5,000 clones are present, about 89% being singletons, with the ten largest covering under 2.5%. The data belong to a study of chemoradiotherapy in HPV16-positive cancers. Over chemoradiotherapy, repertoires were sampled more than once. J lost 7 bases, V lost 2 bases, and 9 bases had no gene match. Germline assignment: CDR1 SGHDT and CDR2 YYEEEE. The length of the CDR3 is 16 residues. General observations from the study: HPV-specific T cells were functionally defined from only a couple of HPV16-positive patients. Better recurrence-free survival went with HPV-responsive T-cell expansion in HPV16-positive patients.

The receptor's source is a human donor with HPV-associated anogenital cancer. This chain links TRBV5-6 with TRBJ1-6, with TRBD1 matching 7 bases. The starting material was blood, obtained from a patient who underwent chemoradiotherapy. CDR3 DNA sequence: TGTGCCAGCAGCTTCGTCACAGGGGTTGGGAATTCACCCCTCCACTTT. Amino acid sequence: CASSFVTGVGNSPLHF.